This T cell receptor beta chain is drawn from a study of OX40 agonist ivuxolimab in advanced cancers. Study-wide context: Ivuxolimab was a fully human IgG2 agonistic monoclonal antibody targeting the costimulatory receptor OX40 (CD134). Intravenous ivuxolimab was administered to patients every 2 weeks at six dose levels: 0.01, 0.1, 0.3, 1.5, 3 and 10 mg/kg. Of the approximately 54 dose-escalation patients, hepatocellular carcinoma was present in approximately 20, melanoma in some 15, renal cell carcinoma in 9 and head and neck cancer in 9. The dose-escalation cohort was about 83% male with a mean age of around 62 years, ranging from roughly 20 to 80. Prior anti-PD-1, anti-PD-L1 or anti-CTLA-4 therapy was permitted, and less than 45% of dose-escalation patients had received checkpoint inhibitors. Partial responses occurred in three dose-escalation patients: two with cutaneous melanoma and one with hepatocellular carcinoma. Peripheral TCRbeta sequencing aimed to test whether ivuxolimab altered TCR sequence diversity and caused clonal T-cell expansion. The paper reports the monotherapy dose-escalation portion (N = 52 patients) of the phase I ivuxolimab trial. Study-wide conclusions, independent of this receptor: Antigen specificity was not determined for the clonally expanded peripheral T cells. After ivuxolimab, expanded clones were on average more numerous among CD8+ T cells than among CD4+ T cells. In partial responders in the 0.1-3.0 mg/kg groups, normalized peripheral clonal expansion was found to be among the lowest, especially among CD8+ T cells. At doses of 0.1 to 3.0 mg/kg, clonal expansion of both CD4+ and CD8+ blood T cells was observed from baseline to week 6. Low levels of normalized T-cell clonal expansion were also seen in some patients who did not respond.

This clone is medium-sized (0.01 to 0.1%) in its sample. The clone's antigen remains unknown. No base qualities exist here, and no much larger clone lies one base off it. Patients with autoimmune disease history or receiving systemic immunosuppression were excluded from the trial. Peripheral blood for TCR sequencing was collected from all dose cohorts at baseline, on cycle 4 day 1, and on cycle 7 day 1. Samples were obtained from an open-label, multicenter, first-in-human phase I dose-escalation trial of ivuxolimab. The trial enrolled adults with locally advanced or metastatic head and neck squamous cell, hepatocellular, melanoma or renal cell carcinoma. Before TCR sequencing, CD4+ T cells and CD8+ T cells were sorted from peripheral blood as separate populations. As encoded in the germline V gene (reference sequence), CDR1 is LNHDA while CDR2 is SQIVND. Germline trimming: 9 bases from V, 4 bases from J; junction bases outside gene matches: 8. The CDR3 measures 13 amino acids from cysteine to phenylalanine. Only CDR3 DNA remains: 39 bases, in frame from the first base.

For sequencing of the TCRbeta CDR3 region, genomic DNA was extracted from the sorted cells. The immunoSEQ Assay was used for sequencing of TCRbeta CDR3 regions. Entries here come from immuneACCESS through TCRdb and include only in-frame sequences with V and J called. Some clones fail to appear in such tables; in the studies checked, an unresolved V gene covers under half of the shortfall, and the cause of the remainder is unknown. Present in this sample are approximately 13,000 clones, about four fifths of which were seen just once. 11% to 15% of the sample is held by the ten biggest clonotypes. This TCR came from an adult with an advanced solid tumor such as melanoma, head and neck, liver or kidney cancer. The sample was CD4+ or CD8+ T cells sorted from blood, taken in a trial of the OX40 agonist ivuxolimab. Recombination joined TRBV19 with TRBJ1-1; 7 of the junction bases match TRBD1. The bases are TGTGCCAGCAGACAGGGCGGAATCACTGAAGCTTTCTTT. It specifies CASRQGGITEAFF.